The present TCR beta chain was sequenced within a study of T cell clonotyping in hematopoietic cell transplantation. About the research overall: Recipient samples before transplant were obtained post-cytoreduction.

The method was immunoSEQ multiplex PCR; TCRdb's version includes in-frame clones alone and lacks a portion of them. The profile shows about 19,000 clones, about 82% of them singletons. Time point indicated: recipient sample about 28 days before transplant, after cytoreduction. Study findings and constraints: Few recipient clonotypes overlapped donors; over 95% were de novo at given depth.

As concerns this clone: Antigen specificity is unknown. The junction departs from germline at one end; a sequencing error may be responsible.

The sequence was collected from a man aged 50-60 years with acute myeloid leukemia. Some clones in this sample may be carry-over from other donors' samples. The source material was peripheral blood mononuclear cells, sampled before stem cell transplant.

The CDR3 loop is CASSVDFGGSYEQYF. CDR3 nucleotide sequence: TGTGCCAGTAGTGTAGACTTTGGAGGCTCCTACGAGCAGTACTTC. The genes are TRBV19 and TRBJ2-7; weak D call: TRBD2 (5 bases). This CDR3 contains 15 residues. Looked up from germline, CDR1 is LNHDA and CDR2 is SQIVND (reference sequence).